The following is a T cell receptor (beta chain) sequence with its context. CDR1 and CDR2 from the germline V gene are MNHNY and SVGAGI (reference sequence). This CDR3 region has 15 residues. V was cut by 2 bases and J by 0 bases, with 9 bases left in between. Use of 60 Vbeta and 13 Jbeta primers characterized the PCR. Sequencing used immunoSEQ multiplex PCR; TCRdb keeps in-frame clones, though not all of them. The table lists about 97,000 clones, 63% of them singletons. The sample is drawn from a study of cytomegalovirus exposure and HLA in healthy donors. Sequenced material: PBMCs. The receptor's source is a human donor in good health. The chain carries TRBV6-6 and TRBJ2-3; perhaps TRBD1 as D (5 bases). CDR3 bases: TGTGCCAGCAGTTACGAAGGGGTGAGCACAGATACGCAGTATTTT. It encodes CASSYEGVSTDTQYF.